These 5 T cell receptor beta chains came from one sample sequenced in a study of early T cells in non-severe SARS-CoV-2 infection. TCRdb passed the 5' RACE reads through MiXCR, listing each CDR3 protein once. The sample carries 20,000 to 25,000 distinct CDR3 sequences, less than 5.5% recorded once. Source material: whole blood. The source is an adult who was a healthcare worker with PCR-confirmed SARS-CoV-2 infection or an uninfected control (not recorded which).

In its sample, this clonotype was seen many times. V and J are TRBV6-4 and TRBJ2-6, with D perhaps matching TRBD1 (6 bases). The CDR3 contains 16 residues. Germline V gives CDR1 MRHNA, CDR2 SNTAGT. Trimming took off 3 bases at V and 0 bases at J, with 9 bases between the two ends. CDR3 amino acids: CASSDSDSSGANVLTF. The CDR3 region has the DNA TGTGCCAGCAGTGATTCGGACAGCTCTGGGGCCAACGTCCTGACTTTC.

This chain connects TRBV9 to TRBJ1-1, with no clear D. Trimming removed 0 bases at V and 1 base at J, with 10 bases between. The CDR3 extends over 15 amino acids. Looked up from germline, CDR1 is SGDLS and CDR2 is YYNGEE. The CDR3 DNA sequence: TGTGCCAGCAGCGTAGACGAGACTCAGAACACTGAAGCTTTCTTT. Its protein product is CASSVDETQNTEAFF.

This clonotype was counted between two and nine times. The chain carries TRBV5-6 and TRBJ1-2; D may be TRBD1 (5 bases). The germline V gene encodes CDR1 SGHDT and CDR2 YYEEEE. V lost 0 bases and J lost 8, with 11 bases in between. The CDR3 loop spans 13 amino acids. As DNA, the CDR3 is TGTGCCAGCAGCTTGGCGGGGCCTTCAGGCTACACCTTC. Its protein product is CASSLAGPSGYTF.

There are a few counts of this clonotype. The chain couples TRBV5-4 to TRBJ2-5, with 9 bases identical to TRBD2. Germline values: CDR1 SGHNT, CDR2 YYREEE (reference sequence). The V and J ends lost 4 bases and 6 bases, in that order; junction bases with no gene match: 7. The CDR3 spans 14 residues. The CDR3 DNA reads TGTGCCAGCAGCCTAAGACTAGCGGAGCAGACCCAGTACTTC. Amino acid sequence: CASSLRLAEQTQYF.

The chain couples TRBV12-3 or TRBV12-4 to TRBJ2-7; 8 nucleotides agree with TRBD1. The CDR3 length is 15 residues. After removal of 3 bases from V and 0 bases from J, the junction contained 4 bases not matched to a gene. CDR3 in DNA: TGTGCCAGCAGTTTCCGGGACAGGCTCTCCTACGAGCAGTACTTC. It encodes CASSFRDRLSYEQYF.